This TCR beta chain was identified in a study of technical replicates of blood from four donors. Using immunoSEQ multiplex PCR, the repertoire was profiled, and TCRdb retains in-frame clones only, with some absent. The data contain tens of thousands of clones, around 96% of them singletons. This CDR3 has 14 amino acids. V lost 2 bases, J lost 1 base, and 8 bases lay in between. Germline loops: CDR1 SGHAT, CDR2 FQDESV (reference sequence). Sequenced material: T cells isolated from PBMCs. The clonotype was recovered from a human donor in good health. The V gene is TRBV11-1, the J gene TRBJ2-5; D is unclear. The DNA of the CDR3 is TGTGCCAGCAGCTTAATTAGCTTCCAAGAGACCCAGTACTTC. Its protein product is CASSLISFQETQYF.